This TCR beta chain was retrieved from a study of shared clonotypes between healthy human individuals. Assay: immunoSEQ multiplex PCR; the TCRdb copy retains only in-frame clones and omits some. The sample shows approximately 330,000 clones, around four fifths of them seen only once. The study separated CD4+ cells into CD45RA+ naive and CD45RA-negative memory subsets. The specimen was memory CD4+ T cells sorted from blood. Subset described: CD45RA-negative fraction. The receptor was derived from a man younger than 45 in good health.

CDR3 coding DNA: TGTGCCAGCTCACCCCTGAGGGGTAGCGGGAGCACAGATACGCAGTATTTT. Translated, it gives CASSPLRGSGSTDTQYF. The chain has TRBV18 and TRBJ2-3; 7 nucleotides match TRBD2. Germline V gene data show CDR1 as KGHSH and CDR2 as LQKENI. V trimming: 3 bases; J trimming: 0 bases; junction bases outside the gene matches: 9. The CDR3 consists of 17 residues.